In its sample, the clone carrying this T cell receptor (beta chain) was seen once. This CDR3 contains 14 residues. Germline V gene sequence: CDR1 SGHDT, CDR2 YYEEEE. V lost 4 bases to trimming and J lost 3 bases, with 10 bases between them. This record comes from a study of blood T cell repertoires in COVID-19. As processed by the authors: Researchers report that nucleated cell counts were estimated from reference gene primer amplification. Here immunoSEQ multiplex PCR was the method, and the copy in TCRdb shows in-frame clones only, minus some. The V and J calls and clone size were taken over from that table, and D and trimming were inferred from the DNA. This table has about 150,000 clones, 80% appearing once.

This chain connects TRBV5-6 to TRBJ1-4; unclear D gene. The sample taken for sequencing was peripheral blood. The clonotype was recovered from a man in his sixties with acute or convalescent COVID-19. The CDR3 sequence is CASSPSGSNEKLFF. In nucleotides, the CDR3 is TGTGCCAGCAGCCCTAGCGGCTCTAATGAAAAACTGTTTTTT.